Listed here are 22 T cell receptor beta chains from one sample, sequenced in a study of shared clonotypes between healthy human individuals. The repertoire was sequenced with immunoSEQ multiplex PCR; TCRdb's copy has only in-frame clones and lacks some. The sample includes over 850,000 clones, approximately 80% of them seen just once. Input material: memory CD4+ T cells from PBMCs. Subset in this sample: CD45RA-negative fraction. The receptors shown here come from a man aged 18 to 30 in good health. Some clones in this sample may be carry-over from other donors' samples.

This chain joins TRBV18 and TRBJ1-1; D is uncertain. The germline V gene encodes CDR1 KGHSH and CDR2 LQKENI. The CDR3 spans 14 residues. The V and J ends lost 6 bases and 1 base respectively, with 12 bases between them. This CDR3 is CASSRGPTNTEAFF. CDR3 bases: TGTGCCAGCTCCCGAGGCCCCACGAACACTGAAGCTTTCTTT.

In nucleotides, the CDR3 is TGTGCCAGTAGTAAGTCCGGGGAGCTGTTTTTT. It specifies CASSKSGELFF. This chain uses TRBV19 with TRBJ2-2; D is unresolved. This CDR3 is built from 11 residues. Germline V gene data show CDR1 as LNHDA and CDR2 as SQIVND (reference sequence). With 4 bases removed from V and 6 bases from J, the gap between germline ends came to 3 bases.

J is TRBJ1-4 and V is TRBV29-1, with D hard to call. CDR1 and CDR2 (germline): SQVTM, ANQGSEA. This CDR3 is 14 amino acids long. V was clipped by 6 bases and J by 0 bases, with 11 bases between them. DNA of the CDR3: TGCAGCGTAGCCGAAATATCAACTAATGAAAAACTGTTTTTT. Amino acids: CSVAEISTNEKLFF.

The V gene is TRBV5-4, the J gene TRBJ2-7; 14 bases match TRBD2. With 4 bases clipped from V and 3 bases from J, the junction kept 6 bases outside the gene matches. The CDR3 consists of 16 residues. Per the germline V gene, CDR1 is SGHNT and CDR2 is YYREEE (reference sequence). In DNA form, the CDR3 reads TGTGCCAGCAGCCCGGGACTAGCGGGAGCCGTCTACGAGCAGTACTTC. This gives the protein CASSPGLAGAVYEQYF. The full variable domain, completed using reference TRBV5-4 and TRBJ2-7, is ETGVTQSPTHLIKTRGQQVTLRCSSQSGHNTVSWYQQALGQGPQFIFQYYREEENGRGNFPPRFSGLQFPNYSSELNVNALELDDSALYLCASSPGLAGAVYEQYFGPGTRLTVT.

The CDR3 region has the DNA TGTGCCACCAGCAGAGCCTACGCCTCTAATGAAAAACTGTTTTTT. This codes for CATSRAYASNEKLFF. This chain uses TRBV15 with TRBJ1-4, with D unresolved. Trimming left V 1 base short and J 3 bases short, with 9 bases between. The CDR3 is 15 residues long. Germline V gene lookup returns CDR1 LNHNV and CDR2 YYDKDF (reference sequence).

The V gene is TRBV5-8, the J gene TRBJ2-3, with D tentatively TRBD1 (6 bases). The CDR3 is made up of 15 amino acids. Germline CDR1 is SGHTS and CDR2 is YDEGEE. Trimming took off 1 base at V and 3 bases at J, with 12 bases between the two ends. CDR3 region: CASSLWLGATDTQYF. The CDR3 nucleotides read TGTGCCAGCAGCTTGTGGCTGGGGGCGACAGATACGCAGTATTTT.

The V gene is TRBV11-2, the J gene TRBJ1-1; D not resolved. From germline, CDR1 is SGHAT and CDR2 FQNNGV. With 3 bases removed from V and 4 bases from J, the gap between germline ends came to 12 bases. CDR3 size: 14 residues. CDR3 DNA sequence: TGTGCCAGCAGCTTCATGGCAGACCCCACTGAAGCTTTCTTT. Residues: CASSFMADPTEAFF.

The chain links TRBV2 to TRBJ1-5; tentatively, D is TRBD1 (5 bases). Germline-derived CDR1 and CDR2 are SNHLY and FYNNEI. V dropped 8 bases and J dropped 4 bases, with 12 bases sitting between them. The CDR3 covers 13 residues. The CDR3 nucleotides are TGTGCCAGCGGGGGGGACGGAAATCAGCCCCAGCATTTT. This sequence encodes CASGGDGNQPQHF.

The chain uses TRBV5-1 and TRBJ2-2; D may be TRBD2 (5 bases). CDR1 and CDR2 (germline): SGHRS, YFSETQ. The CDR3 runs 17 residues. Trimming stripped 5 bases from V and 4 bases from J, with 21 bases between. CDR3 sequence (DNA): TGCGCCAGCAGACGTACTGTGCTAGCCGACCTCACCGGGGAGCTGTTTTTT. As protein: CASRRTVLADLTGELFF.

The V and J genes are TRBV7-2 and TRBJ2-1, with TRBD2 matching over 10 bases. V gave up 4 bases and J gave up 7 bases; unmatched junction bases: 7. CDR1 is SGHTA and CDR2 is FQGNSA in the germline V gene. The CDR3 has 15 residues. The CDR3 DNA is TGTGCCAGCAGCTCGCTAGCGGGAGCCTCGAATGAGCAGTTCTTC. Protein: CASSSLAGASNEQFF.

The chain is built from TRBV11-1 and TRBJ2-1; D possibly corresponds to TRBD2 (5 bases). Germline assignment: CDR1 SGHAT and CDR2 FQDESV (reference sequence). The CDR3 runs to 17 residues. V lost 4 bases and J lost 1, with 17 bases in between. The CDR3 bases are TGTGCCAGCAGCTCCCTTGTGGGGAGTGGGTCCTACAATGAGCAGTTCTTC. This sequence encodes CASSSLVGSGSYNEQFF.

This clone appeared many times. The sample carries other DNA sequences with the same CDR3. The rearrangement uses TRBV30 and TRBJ1-6; 9 positions agree with TRBD1. Germline CDR1 and CDR2: GTSNPN and SVGIG (reference sequence). With V trimmed by 8 bases and J by 10 bases, 9 bases remained unmatched. This CDR3 has 13 residues. CDR3 DNA: TGTGCCGGCGCGGGACAGGGAGGATCACCCCTCCACTTT. Protein: CAGAGQGGSPLHF.

This chain connects TRBV28 to TRBJ2-1; 9 positions match TRBD1. This CDR3 comprises 15 residues. V dropped 8 bases and J dropped 7; count of bases not matched to a gene: 12. Per germline, CDR1 MDHEN and CDR2 SYDVKM. CDR3 DNA: TGTGCCAGCTTACAGAGCCCGGGACAGGGAAATGAGCAGTTCTTC. Its protein is CASLQSPGQGNEQFF.

J is TRBJ2-2 and V is TRBV5-1; tentative D call: TRBD1 (5 bases). There are 15 residues in the CDR3. CDR1 is SGHRS, CDR2 YFSETQ, per germline. With 0 bases removed from V and 7 bases from J, the gap between germline ends came to 13 bases. Written as DNA, the CDR3 is TGCGCCAGCAGCTTGGGCAGGGAACCACGCGGGGAGCTGTTTTTT. Its translation: CASSLGREPRGELFF.

V gene TRBV5-1 combines with J gene TRBJ2-7; 16 bases are shared with TRBD2. J lost 6 bases, V lost 3 bases, and 9 bases had no gene match. The germline V gene encodes CDR1 SGHRS and CDR2 YFSETQ. There are 17 residues in the CDR3. DNA for the CDR3: TGCGCCAGCAGCTACACGGGACTAGCGGGAGGGGTAAGCGAGCAGTACTTC. This gives the protein CASSYTGLAGGVSEQYF.

In its sample, this clone was seen a few times. A read error may explain this, as a much larger clone is one base away. The V and J genes are TRBV7-2 and TRBJ1-3, with D hard to call. CDR1 and CDR2 from the germline V gene are SGHTA and FQGNSA. CDR3 length equals 12 residues. The DNA of the CDR3 is TGTGCCAGCAGCTCAGATGGAGACACCATATATTTT. Its translation: CASSSDGDTIYF.

This chain links TRBV28 with TRBJ1-5; weak D call: TRBD1 (6 bases). This CDR3 has 13 residues. V lost 8 bases and J 3 bases, leaving 11 bases between the germline ends. The germline V gene has CDR1 MDHEN and CDR2 SYDVKM. For the CDR3, the DNA is TGTGCCAGCGGAACAGGGTCCAATCAGCCCCAGCATTTT. Protein: CASGTGSNQPQHF.

The genes are TRBV7-9 and TRBJ2-1; D may be TRBD1 (5 bases). The germline V gene has CDR1 SEHNR and CDR2 FQNEAQ (reference sequence). The CDR3 covers 13 residues. V was clipped by 6 bases and J by 4 bases, with 10 bases between them. CDR3 sequence reads: CASRDRPYNEQFF. The CDR3 coding sequence is TGTGCCAGCAGAGACAGACCTTACAATGAGCAGTTCTTC.

This clone was counted between two and nine times. At one of its ends the junction is not consistent with the germline gene, which may arise from a read error. The same CDR3 arises from other DNA sequences in this sample as well. This chain connects TRBV30 to TRBJ1-1; D is undetermined. The germline V gene encodes CDR1 GTSNPN and CDR2 SVGIG (reference sequence). This CDR3 is 14 amino acids long. CDR3 loop: CAWTDLQPNTEAFF. CDR3 coding DNA: TGTGCCTGGACGGATTTACAGCCGAACACTGAAGCTTTCTTC.

The V gene is TRBV7-7, the J gene TRBJ2-2, with D possibly being TRBD2 (6 bases). Germline assignment: CDR1 SSHAT and CDR2 FNYEAQ (reference sequence). This CDR3 has 13 residues. V was trimmed by 3 bases and J by 4 bases, leaving 6 bases between them. The CDR3 coding sequence is TGTGCCAGCAGCTTCGGGGGCACCGGGGAGCTGTTTTTT. This encodes CASSFGGTGELFF.

This clone has more than one count but fewer than ten. The chain is built from TRBV2 and TRBJ1-5; 10 bases align to TRBD1. The germline CDR1 and CDR2 sequences are SNHLY and FYNNEI. V shed 7 bases, J shed 6 bases, and the junction held 6 bases outside the gene matches. The CDR3 loop spans 14 amino acids. As DNA, the CDR3 is TGTGCCAGCAAACGACAGGGGGCGATTCAGCCCCAGCATTTT. Protein sequence: CASKRQGAIQPQHF.

The V call is TRBV4-3, the J call TRBJ2-3; TRBD1 aligns across 8 bases. After removal of 3 bases from V and 9 bases from J, the junction contained 8 bases not matched to a gene. CDR3 size: 14 residues. Germline lookup yields CDR1 LGHNA and CDR2 YSLEER. CDR3 sequence (DNA): TGCGCCAGCAGCCAGGACAGGGAAACTAAAACGCAGTATTTT. Amino acid sequence: CASSQDRETKTQYF.